One and the same sample provided the 4 T cell receptor beta chains below, sequenced in a study of T cells in pancreatic ductal adenocarcinoma. The selected patients with pancreatic ductal adenocarcinoma had surgery but no neoadjuvant therapy. Repertoires were generated with immunoSEQ multiplex PCR, while TCRdb's copy carries only in-frame clones and drops some. The sample records around 94,000 clones, nearly 95% being singletons. The source material was PBMCs. The receptors shown here come from a human donor with pancreatic ductal adenocarcinoma.

This clone was recorded only once. V and J are TRBV10-3 and TRBJ1-5, with D maybe TRBD1 (5 bases). The V gene lost 11 bases and the J gene lost 6 bases, with 20 bases spanning the gap. The CDR3 has 14 residues. Germline CDR1 reads ENHRY; CDR2 reads SYGVKD. Here the CDR3 reads CASAGLGHGQPQHF. The CDR3 bases are TGTGCCTCAGCGGGGCTCGGACATGGTCAGCCCCAGCATTTT.

The rearrangement joins TRBV5-6 to TRBJ2-7, with a possible D match to TRBD2 (5 bases). Germline V gene sequence: CDR1 SGHDT, CDR2 YYEEEE. The V end was cut by 1 base, the J end by 7 bases, with 15 bases between. This CDR3 is built from 14 residues. CDR3 sequence: CASSLKRRPLEQYF. CDR3 DNA sequence: TGTGCCAGCAGCTTGAAGCGGAGGCCCTTGGAGCAGTACTTC.

The chain couples TRBV28 to TRBJ2-7; 9 positions agree with TRBD1. CDR1 and CDR2 (germline): MDHEN, SYDVKM. The CDR3 is 16 amino acids. V shed 5 bases and J 4 bases; nucleotides not matched to a gene: 12. This CDR3 reads CASSPPRGQGSYEQYF. The DNA for the CDR3 is TGTGCCAGCAGTCCCCCCCGGGGACAGGGTTCTTACGAGCAGTACTTC.

The V call is TRBV6-1, the J call TRBJ2-3, with TRBD1 identical over 8 bases. V was pared by 11 bases and J by 4 bases, with 5 bases of the junction left unmatched. The germline V gene has CDR1 MNHNS and CDR2 SASEGT. The CDR3 sequence is 12 residues long. The CDR3 DNA follows: TGTGCCGGCGGGACAGGATCAGATACGCAGTATTTT. The encoded protein is CAGGTGSDTQYF.